A selection of T cell receptor beta chains follows, all from one sample in a study of control samples from healthy donors and cancer patients. Only in-frame clones appear in the TCRdb table, and some are missing; sequencing was by immunoSEQ multiplex PCR. Of around 100,000 clones listed, just under 95% are singletons. Sequencing was carried out using blood. Receptors originate from a human donor in good health. The donor label of this sample is uncertain. CDR3s leave out the opening cysteine and the closing phenylalanine or tryptophan.

TRBV5-1	TRBJ1-5	ASRPTGHSNQPQH
TRBV24-1	TRBJ2-1	ATADRAVNEQF
TRBV3-1/TRBV3-2	TRBJ1-2	ASSQPTERNYGYT
TRBV3-1/TRBV3-2	TRBJ1-6	ASSQSSVPQALH
TRBV3-1/TRBV3-2	TRBJ1-1	ASSQGGDTEAF
TRBV19	TRBJ1-1	ASSIRFGGRMNTEAF
TRBV19	TRBJ1-1	ASSIDTGEGTEAF
TRBV12-5	TRBJ2-1	ASRLAGTYNEQF
TRBV6-5	TRBJ2-6	ASRPTLSGANVLT
TRBV7-6	TRBJ1-1	ASSFGGRSATEAF
TRBV7-9	TRBJ1-1	ASSEQGDLAEAF
TRBV28	TRBJ1-1	AALNWGGGSTEAF
TRBV30	TRBJ1-1	AWSSDNRNTEAF
TRBV28	TRBJ1-2	ASSYGARRNYGYT
TRBV5-4	TRBJ1-1	ASSRRINRHTEAF
TRBV5-8	TRBJ2-3	ASSLGAGTDTQY
TRBV5-1	TRBJ1-2	ASSLEGFWDSGYT
TRBV30	TRBJ1-5	AWRADSYQPQH
TRBV2	TRBJ2-6	ASSDGSGANVLT
TRBV29-1	TRBJ1-1	SAPLGGRNTEAF
TRBV11-2	TRBJ1-2	ASSPLKGPYVCT
TRBV5-1	TRBJ1-4	ASSLAGTTNEKLF
TRBV3-1/TRBV3-2	TRBJ2-1	ASSVGTGGNNEQF
TRBV3-1/TRBV3-2	TRBJ1-1	ASSHAAPRGAEAF
TRBV4-3	TRBJ1-2	ASSQDTGAGYT
TRBV30	TRBJ1-5	AWSVGLQPQH
TRBV14	TRBJ2-3	ASSQDRAVDTQY
TRBV3-1/TRBV3-2	TRBJ1-4	ASSQDYGQGSEKLF
TRBV6-1	TRBJ1-3	ASSENWTGRNTIY
TRBV7-3	TRBJ1-1	ASSRDGNTEAF
TRBV24-1	TRBJ2-7	ATSDFGTGKYEQY
TRBV2	TRBJ2-1	ASRYPVEGLYNEQF
TRBV5-1	TRBJ2-2	ASSSGLQITGELF
TRBV3-1/TRBV3-2	TRBJ1-2	ASSQGNRDGNYGYT
TRBV7-8	TRBJ2-3	ASSLGTDTQY
TRBV5-1	TRBJ1-2	ASSLYGTNYGYT
TRBV6-5	TRBJ1-1	ASSYTGQGAITEAF
TRBV6-5	TRBJ2-5	ASSYSGLAKTQY
TRBV11-3	TRBJ1-6	ASSLDPRKHNNSPLH
TRBV6-5	TRBJ2-5	ASTGGGAGETQY